The entry below gives a single TCR beta chain sequence along with its context. The antigen remains undetermined. This entry is derived from a study of PD-1 blockade in classical Hodgkin lymphoma. Study-wide findings and caveats: Although disease activity or prior therapy may be involved, causes of the repertoire differences remain undefined. By cycle point C4D1, TCR diversity had risen significantly in CD4+ cells (but not CD8+ cells).

Assay used: immunoSEQ multiplex PCR; TCRdb lists only in-frame clones, some missing. The sample holds around 7,100 clones, 60% to 85% seen once. Germline V gene sequence: CDR1 LGHNA, CDR2 YNFKEQ. This CDR3 spans 16 amino acids. The germline V and J ends were trimmed by 4 bases and 6 bases, with 19 bases remaining between them. Every single patient, without exception, relapsed after autologous stem cell transplantation, and brentuximab vedotin exposure varied. Reported best responses ranged across complete response, partial response or progressive disease. The sample in question was peripheral blood mononuclear cells (PBMCs), obtained at baseline. This chain links TRBV4-2 with TRBJ2-1; TRBD2 might be the D (5 bases). The sequence derives from a human donor with classical Hodgkin lymphoma. CDR3 DNA: TGTGCCAGCAGCCTCCAGACCGGGGTCGGAGTCAATGAGCAGTTCTTC. This translates into CASSLQTGVGVNEQFF.